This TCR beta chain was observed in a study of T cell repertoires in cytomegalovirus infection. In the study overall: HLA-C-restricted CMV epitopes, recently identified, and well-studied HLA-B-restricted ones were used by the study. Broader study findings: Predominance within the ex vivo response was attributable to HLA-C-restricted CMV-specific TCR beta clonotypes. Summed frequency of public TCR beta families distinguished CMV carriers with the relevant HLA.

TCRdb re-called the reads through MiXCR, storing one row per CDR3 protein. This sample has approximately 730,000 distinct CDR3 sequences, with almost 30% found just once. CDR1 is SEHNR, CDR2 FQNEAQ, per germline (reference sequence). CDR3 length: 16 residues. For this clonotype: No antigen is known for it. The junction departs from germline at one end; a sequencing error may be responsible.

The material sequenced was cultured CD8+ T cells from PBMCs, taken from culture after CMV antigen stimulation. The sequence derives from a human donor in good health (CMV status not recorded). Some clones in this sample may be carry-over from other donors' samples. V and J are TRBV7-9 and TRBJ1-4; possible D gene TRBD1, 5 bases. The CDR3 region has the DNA TGTGCCAGCAGCTCAGGCGCGACAGATCTAAATGAAAGACTGTTTTTT. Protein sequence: CASSSGATDLNERLFF.